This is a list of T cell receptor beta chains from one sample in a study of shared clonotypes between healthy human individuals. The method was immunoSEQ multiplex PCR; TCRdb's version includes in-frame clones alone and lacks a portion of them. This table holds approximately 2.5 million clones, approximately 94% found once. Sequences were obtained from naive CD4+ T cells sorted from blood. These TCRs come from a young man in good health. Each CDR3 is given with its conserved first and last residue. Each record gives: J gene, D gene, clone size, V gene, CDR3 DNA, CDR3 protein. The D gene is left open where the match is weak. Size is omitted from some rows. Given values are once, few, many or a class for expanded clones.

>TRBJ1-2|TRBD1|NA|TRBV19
TGTGCCAGTAGTATCGGGACAGAGCTATATGGCTACACCTTC
CASSIGTELYGYTF
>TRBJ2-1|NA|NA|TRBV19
TGTGCCAGTAGTGTTTCAAGCAGGGCGAGCTCCTACAATGAGCAGTTCTTC
CASSVSSRASSYNEQFF
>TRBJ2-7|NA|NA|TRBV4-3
TGCGCCAGCAGCCAAGATTTGGTTGTAAGAGGCGAGCAGTACTTC
CASSQDLVVRGEQYF
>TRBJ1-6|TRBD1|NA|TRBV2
TGTGCCAGCAGTCCGACCGGACAGGGTCCTTCACCCCTCCACTTT
CASSPTGQGPSPLHF
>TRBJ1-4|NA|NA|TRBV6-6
TGTGCCAGCAGTCTGTTATCAGCTAATGAAAAACTGTTTTTT
CASSLLSANEKLFF
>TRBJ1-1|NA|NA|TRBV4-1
TGCGCCAGCAGCCAAACGACCCCGGGATCTGAAGCTTTCTTT
CASSQTTPGSEAFF
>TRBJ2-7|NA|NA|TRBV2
TGTGCCAGCTTGGGGGGCTACGAGCAGTACTTC
CASLGGYEQYF
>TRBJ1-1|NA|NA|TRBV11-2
TGTGCCAGCAGCTGGCCAGGTTCGTTGGATAGGGGCACTGAAGCTTTCTTT
CASSWPGSLDRGTEAFF
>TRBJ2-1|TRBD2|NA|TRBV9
TGTGCCAGCAGCGTAGGTCCAGCGGGGGTTGGGAATGAGCAGTTCTTC
CASSVGPAGVGNEQFF
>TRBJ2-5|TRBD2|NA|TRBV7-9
TGTGCCAGCAGCTTCTGGACTAGCGGGAGGGCCATCGAGACCCAGTACTTC
CASSFWTSGRAIETQYF
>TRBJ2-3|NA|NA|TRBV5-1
TGCGCCAGCAGCATGGCGGGGACTGCGGGGGATACGCAGTATTTT
CASSMAGTAGDTQYF
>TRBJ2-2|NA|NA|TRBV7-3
TGTGCCAGCAGCCTTCGGGACCCGGGCACCGGGGAGCTGTTTTTT
CASSLRDPGTGELFF
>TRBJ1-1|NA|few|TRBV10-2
TGCGCCAGCAGGGCAAGTGTCAACACTGAAGCTTTCTTT
CASRASVNTEAFF